This T cell receptor (beta chain) comes out of a study of blood T cells in healthy people across ages. Roughly 10 milliliters of peripheral blood were drawn from each donor. The germline V gene has CDR1 SGHAT and CDR2 FQNNGV. After removal of 5 bases from V and 5 bases from J, the junction contained 4 bases not matched to a gene. The CDR3 runs to 14 residues. Primers used in a second PCR of roughly 6 to 12 cycles were a sample-barcoded 5' primer and a J-beta primer mix. MiXCR, applied by TCRdb to the 5' RACE reads, yields one record per CDR3 protein. The sample has about 730,000 distinct CDR3 sequences, 35% to 45% seen once; the top ten hold 20% to 25%.

Sequenced material: blood. The chain has TRBV11-2 and TRBJ2-2, with 8 bases that match TRBD1. The receptor's source is a woman aged 60-70 years in good health. The CDR3: CASSLTGGTGELFF. As DNA, the CDR3 is TGTGCCAGCAGCCTCACAGGGGGGACCGGGGAGCTGTTTTTT.